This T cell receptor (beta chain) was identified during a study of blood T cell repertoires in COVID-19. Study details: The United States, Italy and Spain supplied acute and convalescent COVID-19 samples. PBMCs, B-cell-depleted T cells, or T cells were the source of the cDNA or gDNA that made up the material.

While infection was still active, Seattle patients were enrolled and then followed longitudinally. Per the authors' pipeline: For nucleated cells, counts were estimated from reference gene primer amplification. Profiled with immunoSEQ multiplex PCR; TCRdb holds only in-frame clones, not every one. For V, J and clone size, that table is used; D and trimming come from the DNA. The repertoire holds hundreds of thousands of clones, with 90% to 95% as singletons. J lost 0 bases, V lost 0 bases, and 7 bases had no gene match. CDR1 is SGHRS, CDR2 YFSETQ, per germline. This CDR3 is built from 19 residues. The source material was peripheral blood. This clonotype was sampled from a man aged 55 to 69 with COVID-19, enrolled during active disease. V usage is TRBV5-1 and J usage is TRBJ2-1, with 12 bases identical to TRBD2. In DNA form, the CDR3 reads TGCGCCAGCAGCTTGGAACTAGCGGGGGGCTCGAGCTCCTACAATGAGCAGTTCTTC. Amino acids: CASSLELAGGSSSYNEQFF.